The clone carrying this T cell receptor (beta chain) occurred many times. Antigen specificity is unknown. The sample comes from a study of human T cells and chemical hapten exposure. Overall study: Minor pooled library volume differences mainly drove per-sample TCR yield variation. Study-wide results and limits: The donor cohort had alopecia, so its immune response may not match that of healthy people.

Time point in this sample: patch test 2, 6 weeks after DPC sensitization. Treatment specified: therapeutic diphenylcyclopropenone sensitization with weekly scalp DPC. Each patch test followed a blood draw. TCRdb used MiXCR to reprocess the RACE reads, holding one entry per CDR3 protein. The repertoire holds about 380,000 distinct CDR3 sequences, about 6.3% seen once, with 5% to 6% in the top ten. The V gene's germline CDR1 is MRHNA and CDR2 SNTAGT. The germline V and J ends were trimmed by 5 bases and 6 bases, with 13 bases remaining between them. The CDR3 extends over 13 amino acids. The specimen comprised whole blood, sampled in connection with sensitization to the hapten diphenylcyclopropenone (DPC). This sequence originates from a woman aged 18-35 years with alopecia areata. Some clones in this sample may be carry-over from other donors' samples. This chain joins TRBV6-4 and TRBJ1-2; the D gene is possibly TRBD1 (5 bases). The CDR3 loop is CASSPSSQDGYTF. The CDR3, as DNA: TGTGCCAGCAGTCCTTCCTCACAGGATGGCTACACCTTC.